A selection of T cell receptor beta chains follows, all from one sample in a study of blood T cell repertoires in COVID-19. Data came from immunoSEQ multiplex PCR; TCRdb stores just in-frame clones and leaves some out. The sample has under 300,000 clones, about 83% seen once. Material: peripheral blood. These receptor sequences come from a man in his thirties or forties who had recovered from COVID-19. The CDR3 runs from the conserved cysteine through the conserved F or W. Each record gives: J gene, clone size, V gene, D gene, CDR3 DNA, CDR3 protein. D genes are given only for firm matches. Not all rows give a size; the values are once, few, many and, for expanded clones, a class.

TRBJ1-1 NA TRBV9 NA TGTGCCAGCAGCGTAGAGTCACATATGAACACTGAAGCTTTCTTT CASSVESHMNTEAFF
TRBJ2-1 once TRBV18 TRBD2 TGTGCCAGCTCACCACTGGGGGGGAGACACAATGAGCAGTTCTTC CASSPLGGRHNEQFF
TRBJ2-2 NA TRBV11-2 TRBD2 TGTGCCAGCAGTGGGGGGGGTAGGGAGCTGTTTTTT CASSGGGRELFF
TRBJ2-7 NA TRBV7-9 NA TGTGCCAGCAGCCCGCGGTCGAAGTCCTACGAGCAGTACTTC CASSPRSKSYEQYF
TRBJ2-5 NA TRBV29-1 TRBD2 TGCAGCGGGAGATTAGCGGGGGGACAAGAGACCCAGTACTTC CSGRLAGGQETQYF
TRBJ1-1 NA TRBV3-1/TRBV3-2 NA TGTGCCAGCAGCCCCCCCGGGAGGAACACTGAAGCTTTCTTT CASSPPGRNTEAFF
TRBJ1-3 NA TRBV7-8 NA TGTGCCAGCAGCTTAGCACGAGGGAACACCATATATTTT CASSLARGNTIYF
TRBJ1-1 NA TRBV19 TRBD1 TGTGCCAGTAGTTCCGAGACAGGGCACACTGAAGCTTTCTTT CASSSETGHTEAFF
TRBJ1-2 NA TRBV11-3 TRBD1 TGTGCCAGCAGTCCTCAGGGGGCAGGCTATGGCTACACCTTC CASSPQGAGYGYTF
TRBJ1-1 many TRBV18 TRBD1 TGTGCCAGCTCATCCAGGGGAGAGACAGGGGCCGTGGAAGCTTTCTTT CASSSRGETGAVEAFF
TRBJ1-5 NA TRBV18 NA TGTGCCAGCTCACCACCCGGTAGGGGAATGGATCAGCCCCAGCATTTT CASSPPGRGMDQPQHF
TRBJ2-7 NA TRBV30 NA TGTGCCTGGAGACAGGGAACCCACGAGCAGTACTTC CAWRQGTHEQYF
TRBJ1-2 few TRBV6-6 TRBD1 TGTGCCAGCAGCCTGACAGGGAACTATGGCTACACCTTC CASSLTGNYGYTF
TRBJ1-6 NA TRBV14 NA TGTGCCAGCAGCCAACTCGGGGGGAGCTCCTATAATTCACCCCTCCACTTT CASSQLGGSSYNSPLHF